The 32 T cell receptor beta chains in this list originate from one sample, sequenced in a study of beta chain features in type 1 diabetes. Which antigens these TCRs recognize remains unknown. Study results and caveats: Shortening of TCRB CDR3s, moderate but significant, appeared in all four CD4+ subsets of Type 1 diabetes patients.

Isolated RNA was reverse transcribed in full, so expressed TCRB transcripts were sequenced. Here immunoSEQ multiplex PCR was the method, and the copy in TCRdb shows in-frame clones only, minus some. The sample yields fewer than 300,000 clones, about a tenth seen once. The source material was naive CD4+ T cells from blood. All receptors derive from a man aged 25-40 years with type 1 diabetes.

This clone has only a few counts. The rearrangement uses TRBV7-9 and TRBJ1-5; 9 bases align to TRBD1. Germline CDR1 reads SEHNR; CDR2 reads FQNEAQ (reference sequence). The CDR3 extends over 15 amino acids. Trimming cost V 5 bases and J 5 bases; bases outside gene matches: 7. The CDR3 coding sequence is TGTGCCAGCAGCCCCACAGGGGGCGGCGATCAGCCCCAGCATTTT. Translating gives CASSPTGGGDQPQHF.

This chain links TRBV7-3 with TRBJ1-2; D gene ambiguous. With 3 bases removed from V and 5 bases from J, the gap between germline ends came to 10 bases. This CDR3 has 13 amino acids. Germline assignment: CDR1 SGHTA and CDR2 FQGTGA. The CDR3 region has the DNA TGTGCCAGCAGCTTCGCGGCCGGGTATGGCTACACCTTC. Amino acids: CASSFAAGYGYTF.

This clone has only a few counts. This chain connects TRBV6-5 to TRBJ2-1; 13 bases are shared with TRBD2. Per germline, CDR1 MNHEY and CDR2 SVGAGI. The CDR3 totals 11 residues. The V and J ends lost 9 bases and 14 bases, in that order; junction bases with no gene match: 4. This CDR3 reads CARGLAGKEFF. The CDR3, as DNA: TGTGCCAGGGGACTAGCGGGGAAGGAGTTCTTC.

This clone was detected only a few times. The chain uses TRBV5-6 and TRBJ1-6, with 8 bases that match TRBD1. Germline trimming cut 6 bases from V and 10 bases from J; bases unmatched to any gene: 12. This CDR3 has 15 amino acids. Germline V gives CDR1 SGHDT, CDR2 YYEEEE. Here the CDR3 reads CASILSGQGRSPLHF. The DNA of the CDR3 is TGTGCCAGCATTCTATCCGGACAGGGACGGTCACCCCTCCACTTT.

The sample holds a few counts of this clone. The chain joins TRBV18 to TRBJ2-7; tentative D call: TRBD2 (7 bases). Germline V gene data show CDR1 as KGHSH and CDR2 as LQKENI. Trimming left V 4 bases short and J 4 bases short, with 14 bases between. The CDR3 is 14 amino acids. Here the CDR3 DNA reads TGTGCCAGCTCACTTGGGGGGGCCGAGTACGAGCAGTACTTC. Its protein is CASSLGGAEYEQYF. Full variable domain (remainder filled in from reference TRBV18 and TRBJ2-7): NAGVMQNPRHLVRRRGQEARLRCSPMKGHSHVYWYRQLPEEGLKFMVYLQKENIIDESGMPKERFSAEFPKEGPSILRIQQVVRGDSAAYFCASSLGGAEYEQYFGPGTRLTVT.

This sequence joins TRBV9 and TRBJ2-7; 7 bases are a match to TRBD1. CDR3 length: 15 residues. V lost 0 bases to trimming and J lost 4 bases; unmatched junction nucleotides: 7. Germline CDR1 reads SGDLS; CDR2 reads YYNGEE. CDR3 in amino acids: CASSVAPDRRYEQYF. As DNA, the CDR3 is TGTGCCAGCAGCGTAGCTCCGGACAGGAGGTACGAGCAGTACTTC.

V usage is TRBV7-9 and J usage is TRBJ2-5, with 11 bases fitting TRBD2. From germline, CDR1 is SEHNR and CDR2 FQNEAQ (reference sequence). This CDR3 spans 12 amino acids. V shed 9 bases, J shed 4 bases, and the junction held 1 base outside the gene matches. The CDR3 region has the DNA TGTGCCAGTACTAGCGGGGGAGAGACCCAGTACTTC. This gives the protein CASTSGGETQYF.

In its sample, this clone was seen a few times. CDR3 nucleotides: TGCGCCAGCAGCTCCGGGACTAGTATATTCAATGAGCAGTTCTTC. Encoded protein: CASSSGTSIFNEQFF. The J gene is TRBJ2-1, the V gene TRBV5-1, with TRBD2 identical over 8 bases. The CDR3 has 15 amino acids. The germline V gene has CDR1 SGHRS and CDR2 YFSETQ. The junction had 8 bases not matched to a gene; V was cut back by 3 bases and J by 6 bases.

This clone was seen a few times. The J gene is TRBJ2-3, the V gene TRBV2; D might be TRBD2 (5 bases). The CDR3 totals 15 residues. Trimming took off 2 bases at V and 4 bases at J, with 13 bases between the two ends. Germline V gene data show CDR1 as SNHLY and CDR2 as FYNNEI. This CDR3 reads CASSELGGPADTQYF. Written as DNA, the CDR3 is TGTGCCAGCAGTGAATTGGGCGGGCCGGCAGATACGCAGTATTTT. The whole variable domain, remainder taken from reference TRBV2 and TRBJ2-3, is EPEVTQTPSHQVTQMGQEVILRCVPISNHLYFYWYRQILGQKVEFLVSFYNNEISEKSEIFDDQFSVERPDGSNFTLKIRSTKLEDSAMYFCASSELGGPADTQYFGPGTRLTVL.

V gene TRBV5-1 combines with J gene TRBJ2-7, with D possibly matching TRBD2 (5 bases). Trimming pared 4 bases from V and 0 bases from J, leaving 17 bases between. The CDR3 is 16 amino acids. Looked up from germline, CDR1 is SGHRS and CDR2 is YFSETQ. For the CDR3, the DNA is TGCGCCAGCAGCACCCTAGCAGGTCGGAGCTCCTACGAGCAGTACTTC. It translates to CASSTLAGRSSYEQYF.

This clone was recorded a few times. The gene calls are TRBV7-9 and TRBJ2-1, with D maybe TRBD1 (5 bases). Germline V lookup: CDR1 SEHNR, CDR2 FQNEAQ (reference sequence). V was clipped by 5 bases and J by 3 bases, with 14 bases between them. The CDR3 covers 15 residues. Here the CDR3 reads CASSQEITGYNEQFF. CDR3 nucleotides: TGTGCCAGCAGCCAAGAAATCACAGGCTACAATGAGCAGTTCTTC.

Only a few counts were recorded for this clone. The V and J genes are TRBV27 and TRBJ2-7, with 10 bases fitting TRBD1. The CDR3 length is 18 residues. Germline CDR1 reads MNHEY; CDR2 reads SMNVEV (reference sequence). V shed 5 bases, J shed 0 bases, and the junction held 13 bases outside the gene matches. This CDR3 is CASSNIFSGTGDSYEQYF. CDR3 sequence (DNA): TGTGCCAGCAGTAATATATTTTCCGGGACAGGGGACTCCTACGAGCAGTACTTC.

This clone appeared a few times. The CDR3 spells CASSEYRDSYGYTF. In DNA form, the CDR3 reads TGTGCCAGCAGTGAATATAGGGACAGCTATGGCTACACCTTC. The V gene is TRBV25-1, the J gene TRBJ1-2, with 7 bases that match TRBD1. Germline V gene lookup returns CDR1 MGHDK and CDR2 SYGVNS. The ends lost 0 bases at V and 4 bases at J; junction bases unmatched: 2. This CDR3 has 14 residues.

This clone occurred a few times. The chain combines TRBV29-1 with TRBJ1-2, with a tentative D call TRBD1 (5 bases). The CDR3 loop spans 12 amino acids. CDR1 is SQVTM and CDR2 is ANQGSEA in the germline V gene. V lost 4 bases to trimming and J lost 4 bases, with 10 bases between them. Written as DNA, the CDR3 is TGCAGCGTTGGTACAGGAGTCTATGGCTACACCTTC. Encoded protein: CSVGTGVYGYTF.

This clone was picked up a small number of times. The V call is TRBV5-1, the J call TRBJ2-5, with 7 nucleotides matching TRBD2. The V gene's germline CDR1 is SGHRS and CDR2 YFSETQ. The CDR3 loop spans 16 amino acids. Trimming took 0 bases from V and 2 from J; bases not matched to a gene: 7. The CDR3 DNA reads TGCGCCAGCAGCTTGGGGTATGGAGCGGGGCAAGAGACCCAGTACTTC. Protein sequence: CASSLGYGAGQETQYF.

J is TRBJ2-1 and V is TRBV11-2; 9 positions match TRBD2. The V gene end was trimmed by 3 bases and the J gene end by 8 bases; junction bases not matched to a gene: 8. The CDR3 length is 15 residues. Germline CDR1 is SGHAT and CDR2 is FQNNGV. The CDR3 region is CASSFPGGGADEQFF. For the CDR3, the DNA is TGTGCCAGCAGCTTCCCAGGCGGGGGGGCCGATGAGCAGTTCTTC.

Only a few counts were recorded for this clone. Other DNA sequences in this sample translate to the same CDR3. The chain employs TRBV29-1 and TRBJ1-2; D may be TRBD1 (6 bases). The germline V gene has CDR1 SQVTM and CDR2 ANQGSEA. The CDR3 contains 12 residues. Trimming removed 2 bases from V and 2 bases from J, with 6 bases in between. CDR3 sequence (DNA): TGCAGCGTTGAAAGGGGGAACTATGGCTACACCTTC. Amino acid sequence: CSVERGNYGYTF.

A few counts support this clone. This rearrangement joins TRBV28 to TRBJ1-6, with D possibly TRBD1 on 6 matching bases. The CDR3 runs to 14 residues. In germline, CDR1 is MDHEN, CDR2 SYDVKM. The V end lost 8 bases, the J end lost 6 bases, and 14 bases lay between the germline ends. CDR3 nucleotide sequence: TGTGCCAGCCTCCAGGGGACCTTTAATTCACCCCTCCACTTT. Translated: CASLQGTFNSPLHF.

This chain joins TRBV10-3 and TRBJ2-3; D may be TRBD2 (6 bases). Trimming left V 5 bases short and J 3 bases short, with 15 bases between. CDR1 is ENHRY and CDR2 is SYGVKD in the germline V gene. The CDR3 totals 15 residues. The CDR3 bases are TGTGCCATCAGTTCCTTCGGGGGTCGGACAGATACGCAGTATTTT. Translating gives CAISSFGGRTDTQYF.

The chain carries TRBV27 and TRBJ2-3; 8 bases are shared with TRBD1. The V gene's germline CDR1 is MNHEY and CDR2 SMNVEV (reference sequence). The V gene end was trimmed by 5 bases and the J gene end by 3 bases; junction bases not matched to a gene: 7. CDR3 size: 15 residues. As DNA, the CDR3 is TGTGCCAGCAGTAGAAGACAGGGGAGGACAGATACGCAGTATTTT. Translation gives CASSRRQGRTDTQYF.

This clone has more than one count but fewer than ten. DNA of the CDR3: TGCGCCAGCAGCCCCAGTCAGGGGGACACCTACGAGCAGTACTTC. It encodes CASSPSQGDTYEQYF. The J gene is TRBJ2-7, the V gene TRBV4-3; 7 bases align to TRBD1. In germline, CDR1 is LGHNA, CDR2 YSLEER. Trimming took 4 bases from V and 2 from J; bases not matched to a gene: 8. The CDR3 spans 15 residues.

A few counts support this clone. The V call is TRBV7-2, the J call TRBJ2-3; 8 bases line up with TRBD2. Germline loops: CDR1 SGHTA, CDR2 FQGNSA. V gave up 5 bases and J gave up 2 bases; unmatched junction bases: 6. This CDR3 has 15 amino acids. The CDR3 nucleotides read TGTGCCAGCAGCCCGGGACTAGGAAACACAGATACGCAGTATTTT. It is translated as CASSPGLGNTDTQYF.

The chain is built from TRBV28 and TRBJ2-6, with a tentative D call TRBD1 (5 bases). The V and J ends lost 1 base and 3 bases respectively, with 10 bases between them. This CDR3 has 16 amino acids. From germline, CDR1 is MDHEN and CDR2 SYDVKM. Written as DNA, the CDR3 is TGTGCCAGCAGTTTATCTCAGGGTTATGGGGCCAACGTCCTGACTTTC. Translating it yields CASSLSQGYGANVLTF.

The V and J genes are TRBV7-2 and TRBJ2-6; possible D gene TRBD1, 5 bases. The CDR3 totals 14 residues. The V end was cut by 7 bases, the J end by 1 base, with 8 bases between. Germline loops: CDR1 SGHTA, CDR2 FQGNSA. CDR3 sequence reads: CASNQGSGANVLTF. For the CDR3, the DNA is TGTGCCAGCAACCAGGGTTCTGGGGCCAACGTCCTGACTTTC.

DNA of the CDR3: TGCGCCAGCAGCCAATCACTAGCGGGGGGCAATTACGAGCAGTACTTC. Encoded protein: CASSQSLAGGNYEQYF. The chain carries TRBV4-3 and TRBJ2-7, with 12 bases fitting TRBD2. CDR1 and CDR2 from the germline V gene are LGHNA and YSLEER. CDR3 length: 16 amino acids. V lost 2 bases to trimming and J lost 4 bases; unmatched junction nucleotides: 6.

This clone was detected a few times. Other DNA sequences from this sample encode an identical CDR3 as well. In DNA form, the CDR3 reads TGTGCCAGCAGCCTAAGTCGCGAGCAGTTCTTC. Protein product: CASSLSREQFF. V gene TRBV28 combines with J gene TRBJ2-1, with D unresolved. V dropped 6 bases and J dropped 10 bases, with 10 bases sitting between them. The germline V gene has CDR1 MDHEN and CDR2 SYDVKM. The CDR3 is 11 residues long.

This clone was seen more than once but under ten times. The rearrangement links TRBV7-8 to TRBJ2-1; 16 bases align to TRBD2. Germline V gene data show CDR1 as SGHVS and CDR2 as FQNEAQ. The CDR3 is 18 residues long. V was clipped by 4 bases and J by 1 base; unmatched bases: 4. The CDR3 DNA reads TGTGCCAGCAGCTCGGGACTAGCGGGGGGGCTTTCCTACAATGAGCAGTTCTTC. It encodes CASSSGLAGGLSYNEQFF.

This clone was counted only a few times. The chain couples TRBV5-4 to TRBJ2-5; TRBD2 is a possible D gene (5 bases). V was shortened by 4 bases and J by 5 bases, with 12 bases between the two germline ends. The length of the CDR3 is 13 residues. Germline CDR1 reads SGHNT; CDR2 reads YYREEE (reference sequence). The CDR3 DNA reads TGTGCCAGCAGCCCCCGGGGTGTCGAGACCCAGTACTTC. Residues: CASSPRGVETQYF.

The V and J genes are TRBV5-6 and TRBJ1-5, with TRBD1 matching 8 bases. CDR1 and CDR2 (germline): SGHDT, YYEEEE. The CDR3 length is 13 residues. J lost 7 bases, V lost 4 bases, and 4 bases had no gene match. CDR3 protein: CASSRDRGQPQHF. In DNA, the CDR3 is TGTGCCAGCAGCCGCGACAGGGGCCAGCCCCAGCATTTT.

J is TRBJ2-1 and V is TRBV28; D is ambiguous. Per the germline V gene, CDR1 is MDHEN and CDR2 is SYDVKM. The CDR3 has 12 amino acids. Deletions cut 1 base from V and 7 bases from J, with 5 bases between. Here the CDR3 DNA reads TGTGCCAGCAGTTTATCCCAGAATGAGCAGTTCTTC. It encodes CASSLSQNEQFF.

This clone appeared a few times. This chain connects TRBV4-3 to TRBJ2-1, with TRBD2 identical over 11 bases. The junction had 5 bases not matched to a gene; V was cut back by 4 bases and J by 6 bases. The CDR3 is made up of 15 amino acids. Germline V gene sequence: CDR1 LGHNA, CDR2 YSLEER. CDR3 region: CASSLLAGGPNEQFF. The CDR3 region has the DNA TGCGCCAGCAGCCTGCTAGCGGGGGGCCCCAATGAGCAGTTCTTC.

The chain recombines TRBV5-4 with TRBJ2-2; 11 positions match TRBD2. CDR1 is SGHNT, CDR2 YYREEE, per germline (reference sequence). V lost 6 bases to trimming and J lost 7 bases; unmatched junction nucleotides: 2. The length of the CDR3 is 13 residues. CDR3 residues: CASTLAGGGELFF. In DNA, the CDR3 is TGTGCCAGCACCCTAGCGGGGGGCGGGGAGCTGTTTTTT.